This T cell receptor beta chain was profiled in a study of T cell clones after liver transplantation. Background on the study: Graft-donor-reactive sequences were compared with third-party-reactive TCRbeta sequences from pre-transplant mixed lymphocyte reactions.

V shed 4 bases and J shed 5 bases, with 12 bases lying between them. The CDR3 has 14 residues. Per germline, CDR1 MNHEY and CDR2 SMNVEV (reference sequence). The repertoire was sequenced with immunoSEQ multiplex PCR; TCRdb's copy has only in-frame clones and lacks some. The table includes roughly 40,000 clones, about 82% detected once. The TCR originated in a human patient who received a liver transplant. The graft donor may have contributed some T cells. J is TRBJ1-5 and V is TRBV27; D might be TRBD1 (5 bases). Sequencing used CD4+ T cells from blood, obtained 24 months after liver transplant. The CDR3 loop is CASSWAWGDQPQHF. DNA for the CDR3: TGTGCCAGCAGTTGGGCCTGGGGGGATCAGCCCCAGCATTTT.